Below, one T cell receptor (beta chain) is given with its context. Its antigen remains unknown. The sample originates from a study of CD8 T cells in ankylosing spondylitis. This CDR3 has 13 residues. The V end was cut by 5 bases, the J end by 7 bases, with 12 bases between. A single record per CDR3 protein comes from TCRdb applying MiXCR to the 5' RACE reads. The sample records roughly 140,000 distinct CDR3 sequences, roughly 44% being singletons. The study, taken as a whole, reports: What seemed typical of ankylosing spondylitis blood was a TCR beta motif built from 7 or 8 highly homologous variants. The study looked at matched synovial fluid samples from ankylosing spondylitis patients. Disease-linked clones were reported to be significantly enriched there.

The chain has TRBV12-3 or TRBV12-4 and TRBJ2-1, with unresolved D. Sequencing was performed on synovial fluid, either unsorted or a sorted T cell fraction (not recorded which). This sequence was found in a male donor with ankylosing spondylitis. In DNA, the CDR3 is TGTGCCAGCAGTCACTTTGACCCGAATGAGCAGTTCTTC. This gives the protein CASSHFDPNEQFF.